This entry features one T cell receptor (beta chain) sequence. What it recognizes is unknown. This sample is part of a study of beta chain features in type 1 diabetes. Study conclusions and caveats: A potential influence of HLA type upon TCRB rearrangement remained unresolved herein.

One heparinised draw of blood, averaging around 100 mL, came from each donor. CD4+ naive, central memory, regulatory and stem cell-like memory subsets were isolated by sorting on CD45RO/CCR7/CD25/CD127/CD95/CD27. The investigators reverse transcribed all of the isolated RNA, so they sequenced expressed TCRB transcripts. Assay used: immunoSEQ multiplex PCR; TCRdb lists only in-frame clones, some missing. The table shows 450,000 to 550,000 clones, with approximately 30% occurring only once. Trimming removed 0 bases from V and 5 bases from J; junction bases left unmatched: 9. The germline gives CDR1 SGHRS, CDR2 YFSETQ. The CDR3 runs to 16 residues.

The receptor comes from a young man in good health. V is TRBV5-1 and J is TRBJ2-3; TRBD2 matches at 7 bases. The sample comprised naive CD4+ T cells from blood. CDR3 sequence reads: CASSLAVAGAGDTQYF. DNA for the CDR3: TGCGCCAGCAGCTTGGCCGTGGCGGGAGCCGGAGATACGCAGTATTTT.